This entry features one TCR beta chain sequence. The data originate from a study of cytomegalovirus exposure and HLA in healthy donors. V was clipped by 2 bases and J by 13 bases, with 15 bases between them. The CDR3 loop spans 13 amino acids. The germline CDR1 and CDR2 sequences are MGHDK and SYGVNS. Both 60 Vbeta primers and 13 Jbeta primers went into the PCR. Repertoires were generated with immunoSEQ multiplex PCR, while TCRdb's copy carries only in-frame clones and drops some. The table includes roughly 150,000 clones, around three quarters detected once. The rearrangement links TRBV25-1 to TRBJ2-1; the D gene is possibly TRBD2 (5 bases). Sequencing was carried out using PBMCs. The TCR originated in a man aged 40-55 years in good health and CMV-seronegative. CDR3: CASSESVTRSQFF. The DNA for the CDR3 is TGTGCCAGCAGTGAAAGTGTAACTAGGTCCCAGTTCTTC.